This T cell receptor (beta chain) originates from a study of STAT5B mutations in CD4+ large granular lymphocyte leukemia. Study results and limitations: Patient CD4-sorted repertoires stayed more clonal than healthy ones after leukemic-clone removal.

The CDR3 consists of 11 residues. V lost 6 bases and J 0 bases, leaving 4 bases between the germline ends. Germline V gene sequence: CDR1 DFQATT, CDR2 SNEGSKA (reference sequence). On this clone: Its antigen is undetermined.

The assay was run at survey level. How the authors handled the data: Productive clonotypes were detectable down to 2.59 x 10-5 frequency. Assay used: immunoSEQ multiplex PCR; TCRdb lists only in-frame clones, some missing. V and J calls and clone size are copied from that table; D and trimming were computed from the DNA. The sample records roughly 30,000 clones, around 85% being singletons. This sequence was found in a human donor in good health. V is TRBV20-1 and J is TRBJ2-3; no firm D call. Sequencing input: CD4+ T cells from blood buffy coats. As DNA, the CDR3 is TGCAGTGCCAGTAGCACAGATACGCAGTATTTT. Translating gives CSASSTDTQYF.